This T cell receptor beta chain was captured in a study of vaccination and CD4 T cells after COVID-19. Study-level background: The cells in question were stimulated using overlapping spike peptides derived from SARS-CoV-2, HCoV-NL63, HCoV-OC43 and HCoV-229E.

Findings and caveats of the study: Convalescent patients studied were relatively few, and early post-infection timepoints were absent. Vaccine-specific clones in convalescent patients were spike mono-reactive in 304 of 307 cases.

The V end lost 5 bases, the J end lost 9 bases, and 14 bases lay between the germline ends. CDR3 size: 13 residues. The germline V gene encodes CDR1 SEHNR and CDR2 FQNEAQ (reference sequence). The study sequenced cultured CD4+ T cell DNA using the Oncomine TCR Beta short-read assay. TCRdb reanalysed the PCR reads using MiXCR and keeps one entry per CDR3 protein. The sample has 15,000 to 20,000 distinct CDR3 sequences; less than 60% are singletons. This sample's time point: late sampling 161 to 241 days after vaccination in a few convalescent patients. Indicated treatment: approximately nine-day PBMC culture with coronavirus spike peptide pools or control peptides (ViraFEST assay). This clonotype has a handful of counts. Its target is not known.

This sequence was found in a human donor who had recovered from COVID-19. The J gene is TRBJ1-5, the V gene TRBV7-9, with D perhaps matching TRBD1 (5 bases). The material was CD4+ T cells from blood, cultured in vitro, obtained about 7 months after SARS-CoV-2 vaccination. CDR3 DNA sequence: TGTGCCAGCAGCACCCAGGGTTTGGGGCCCCAGCATTTT. As protein: CASSTQGLGPQHF.